The next 18 T cell receptor beta chains were all read from a single sample in a study of blood T cell repertoires in COVID-19. Assay used: immunoSEQ multiplex PCR; TCRdb lists only in-frame clones, some missing. The table lists 150,000 to 190,000 clones, about 88% of them singletons, with 8.3% in the top ten. Source material: peripheral blood. These receptors were obtained from a woman aged 60-75 years with COVID-19, enrolled during active disease.

The chain employs TRBV12-3 or TRBV12-4 and TRBJ1-2, with TRBD1 matching 10 bases. The V segment lost 6 bases and the J segment 6 bases; nucleotides outside the gene matches: 4. The length of the CDR3 is 13 residues. The CDR3: CASSRGTGDGYTF. CDR3 sequence (DNA): TGTGCCAGCAGCAGAGGGACAGGGGATGGCTACACCTTC.

V is TRBV9 and J is TRBJ1-1; tentative D call: TRBD1 (5 bases). Germline V lookup: CDR1 SGDLS, CDR2 YYNGEE. The CDR3 spans 17 residues. V gave up 0 bases and J gave up 0 bases, with 15 bases separating them. In nucleotides, the CDR3 is TGTGCCAGCAGCGTAGGGCCCGGGGGGAACATGAACACTGAAGCTTTCTTT. This encodes CASSVGPGGNMNTEAFF.

A few counts support this clone. The chain couples TRBV11-3 to TRBJ2-1; 9 nucleotides match TRBD1. Trimming cost V 0 bases and J 6 bases; bases outside gene matches: 9. The CDR3 is made up of 17 amino acids. Germline loops: CDR1 SGHNT, CDR2 YENEEA. CDR3 nucleotide sequence: TGTGCCAGCAGCTTAGACCCCTCCGGGACAGGGCCCAATGAGCAGTTCTTC. Its protein is CASSLDPSGTGPNEQFF.

The chain combines TRBV3-1 (or the pseudogene TRBV3-2) with TRBJ1-1; 7 bases map to TRBD1. V was pared by 1 base and J by 9 bases, with 8 bases of the junction left unmatched. This CDR3 region has 14 residues. CDR1 is LGHDT and CDR2 is YNNKEL in the germline V gene (reference sequence). Here the CDR3 reads CASSQGRDRQKAFF. Here the CDR3 DNA reads TGTGCCAGCAGCCAAGGCCGGGACAGACAGAAAGCTTTCTTT.

This chain connects TRBV5-5 to TRBJ1-5, with 7 positions matching TRBD1. The CDR3 has 15 amino acids. After removal of 3 bases from V and 2 bases from J, the junction contained 5 bases not matched to a gene. Germline V gives CDR1 SGHKS, CDR2 YYEKEE (reference sequence). The chain's CDR3 is CASSSYTGGNQPQHF. DNA of the CDR3: TGTGCCAGCAGCTCCTACACAGGGGGCAATCAGCCCCAGCATTTT.

This clone occurred once. The chain recombines TRBV5-1 with TRBJ1-2; 10 bases agree with TRBD1. Germline V gives CDR1 SGHRS, CDR2 YFSETQ. Losses at the gene ends were 0 bases for V and 4 bases for J; bases not matched to a gene: 9. This CDR3 comprises 17 residues. The CDR3 sequence is CASSLGQGAAFFYGYTF. In DNA, the CDR3 is TGCGCCAGCAGCTTGGGACAGGGGGCAGCTTTCTTCTATGGCTACACCTTC. Filled out from reference TRBV5-1 and TRBJ1-2, the complete variable domain reads KAGVTQTPRYLIKTRGQQVTLSCSPISGHRSVSWYQQTPGQGLQFLFEYFSETQRNKGNFPGRFSGRQFSNSRSEMNVSTLELGDSALYLCASSLGQGAAFFYGYTFGSGTRLTVV.

This clone was observed a few times. V is TRBV30 and J is TRBJ1-4; 7 bases match TRBD1. The CDR3 covers 13 residues. Germline CDR1 is GTSNPN and CDR2 is SVGIG (reference sequence). V gave up 2 bases and J gave up 8 bases; unmatched junction bases: 5. The CDR3 sequence: CAWSWGQTEKLFF. The CDR3 coding sequence is TGTGCCTGGAGTTGGGGACAGACAGAAAAACTGTTTTTT.

The V call is TRBV30, the J call TRBJ1-2; D is unresolved. Trimming removed 3 bases at V and 6 bases at J, with 17 bases between. The CDR3 runs to 14 residues. Germline assignment: CDR1 GTSNPN and CDR2 SVGIG (reference sequence). CDR3 in amino acids: CAWSLQPPYDGYTF. The CDR3 DNA sequence: TGTGCCTGGAGCCTACAGCCGCCCTATGATGGCTACACCTTC.

This clone has just one count. The chain recombines TRBV9 with TRBJ2-3; TRBD1 matches 7 bases. CDR1 is SGDLS and CDR2 is YYNGEE in the germline V gene. This CDR3 comprises 13 residues. J gave up 5 bases and V 4 bases, and 4 bases lay outside the gene matches. The CDR3 spells CASSLGQLDTQYF. CDR3 coding DNA: TGTGCCAGCAGCCTGGGACAGCTAGATACGCAGTATTTT.

The V call is TRBV11-2, the J call TRBJ2-7, with D hard to call. Trimming took off 0 bases at V and 6 bases at J, with 18 bases between the two ends. CDR1 and CDR2 (germline): SGHAT, FQNNGV. This CDR3 is 16 amino acids long. CDR3 in amino acids: CASSLDSARMAREQYV. CDR3 DNA: TGTGCCAGCAGCTTAGATTCGGCTAGAATGGCTCGCGAGCAGTACGTC.

As DNA, the CDR3 is TGCGCCAGCAGTGACTCCAGGCGACAAGGAAACACCATATATTTT. This translates into CASSDSRRQGNTIYF. The chain employs TRBV10-1 and TRBJ1-3; no definite D call. V dropped 3 bases and J dropped 4 bases, with 13 bases sitting between them. The CDR3 spans 15 residues. Germline-derived CDR1 and CDR2 are WNHNN and SYGVQD (reference sequence).

The genes are TRBV5-1 and TRBJ1-1; a possible D gene is TRBD1 (5 bases). V was clipped by 4 bases and J by 1 base, with 14 bases between them. Germline V gives CDR1 SGHRS, CDR2 YFSETQ. CDR3 length: 15 residues. The chain's CDR3 is CASSRQGISNTEAFF. CDR3 DNA sequence: TGCGCCAGCAGCAGGCAGGGCATCTCGAACACTGAAGCTTTCTTT.

Notes on this clone: The junction departs from the called germline gene at one end, perhaps through a read error. This rearrangement joins TRBV5-1 to TRBJ1-1; 7 bases fit TRBD1. The CDR3 has 13 residues. The germline CDR1 and CDR2 sequences are SGHRS and YFSETQ. The CDR3 region has the DNA TGCGCCAGCAGGTTGGCAGGGGGCACTGAAGCTTTCTTT. It encodes CASRLAGGTEAFF.

The chain links TRBV6-5 to TRBJ1-2; TRBD1 matches at 8 bases. The CDR3 covers 14 residues. The V and J ends lost 6 bases and 6 bases, in that order; junction bases with no gene match: 9. CDR1 MNHEY and CDR2 SVGAGI come from the germline V gene. CDR3 DNA: TGTGCCAGCAGAGGGACAGGTGGGATCCATGGCTACACCTTC. Translated: CASRGTGGIHGYTF.

This chain joins TRBV10-2 and TRBJ1-1; D not certain. The germline V gene encodes CDR1 WSHSY and CDR2 SAAADI. The CDR3 loop spans 13 amino acids. V lost 6 bases and J 0 bases, leaving 8 bases between the germline ends. CDR3 nucleotides: TGCGCCAGCAGGGCAGCGCTGAACACTGAAGCTTTCTTT. It encodes CASRAALNTEAFF.

This chain joins TRBV9 and TRBJ1-2; 8 bases agree with TRBD1. The CDR3 is 14 residues long. Trimming at V came to 3 bases and at J to 2 bases, leaving 3 bases not matched to a gene. Per the germline V gene, CDR1 is SGDLS and CDR2 is YYNGEE. The CDR3 nucleotides read TGTGCCAGCAGCGGACAGGGGAACAACTATGGCTACACCTTC. Translation: CASSGQGNNYGYTF.

This clone showed up just once. J is TRBJ1-5 and V is TRBV5-6, with unresolved D. V lost 0 bases and J lost 1, with 11 bases in between. Germline V lookup: CDR1 SGHDT, CDR2 YYEEEE. This CDR3 is built from 16 residues. The CDR3 DNA reads as TGTGCCAGCAGCTTGGCAGGCCAGTGGAGCAATCAGCCCCAGCATTTT. It codes for CASSLAGQWSNQPQHF.

This chain connects TRBV7-8 to TRBJ1-3; D is ambiguous. In germline, CDR1 is SGHVS, CDR2 FQNEAQ. The germline V and J ends were trimmed by 4 bases and 0 bases, with 13 bases remaining between them. This CDR3 comprises 16 residues. In DNA form, the CDR3 reads TGTGCCAGCAGCTCTAGGTTGTCGAGCTCTGGAAACACCATATATTTT. Its protein product is CASSSRLSSSGNTIYF.